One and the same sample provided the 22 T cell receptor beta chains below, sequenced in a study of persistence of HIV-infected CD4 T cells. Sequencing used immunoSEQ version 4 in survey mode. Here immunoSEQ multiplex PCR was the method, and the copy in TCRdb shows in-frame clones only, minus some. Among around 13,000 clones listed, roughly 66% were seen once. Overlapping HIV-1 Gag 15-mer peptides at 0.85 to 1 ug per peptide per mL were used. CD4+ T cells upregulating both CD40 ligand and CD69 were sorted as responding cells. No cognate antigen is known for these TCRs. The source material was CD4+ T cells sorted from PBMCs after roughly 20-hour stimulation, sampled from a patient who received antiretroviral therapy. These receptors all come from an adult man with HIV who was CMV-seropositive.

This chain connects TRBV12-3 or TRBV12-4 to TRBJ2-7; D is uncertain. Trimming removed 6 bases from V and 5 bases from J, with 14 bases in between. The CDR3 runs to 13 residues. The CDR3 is CASSLGGKNEQYF. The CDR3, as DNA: TGTGCCAGCAGCCTCGGCGGCAAGAACGAGCAGTACTTC.

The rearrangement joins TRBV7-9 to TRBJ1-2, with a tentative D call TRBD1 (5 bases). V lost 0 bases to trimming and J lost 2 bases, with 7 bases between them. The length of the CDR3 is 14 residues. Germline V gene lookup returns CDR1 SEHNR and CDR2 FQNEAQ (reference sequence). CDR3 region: CASSLAGLNYGYTF. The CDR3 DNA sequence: TGTGCCAGCAGCTTAGCGGGGCTAAACTATGGCTACACCTTC.

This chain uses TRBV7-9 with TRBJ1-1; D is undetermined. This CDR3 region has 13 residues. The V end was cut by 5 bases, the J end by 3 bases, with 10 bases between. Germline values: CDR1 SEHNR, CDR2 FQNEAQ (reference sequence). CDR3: CASSPGRDTEAFF. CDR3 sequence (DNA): TGTGCCAGCAGCCCCGGACGGGACACTGAAGCTTTCTTT.

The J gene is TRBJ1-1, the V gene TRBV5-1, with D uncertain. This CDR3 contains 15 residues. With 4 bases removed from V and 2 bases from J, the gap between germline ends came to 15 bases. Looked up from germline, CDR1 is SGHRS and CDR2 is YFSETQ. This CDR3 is CASSVYMGPNTEAFF. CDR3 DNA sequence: TGCGCCAGCAGCGTGTATATGGGTCCAAACACTGAAGCTTTCTTT.

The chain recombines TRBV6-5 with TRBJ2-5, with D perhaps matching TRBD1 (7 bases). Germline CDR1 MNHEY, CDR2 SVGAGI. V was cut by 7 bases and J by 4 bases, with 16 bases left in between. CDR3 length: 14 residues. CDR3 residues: CASTLDRRGETQYF. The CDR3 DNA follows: TGTGCCAGCACCTTGGACAGGAGGGGAGAGACCCAGTACTTC.

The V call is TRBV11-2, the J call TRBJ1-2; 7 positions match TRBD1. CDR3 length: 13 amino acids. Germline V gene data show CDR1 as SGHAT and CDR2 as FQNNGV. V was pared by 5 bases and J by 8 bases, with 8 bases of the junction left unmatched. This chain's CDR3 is CASSRGGPWGYTF. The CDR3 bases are TGTGCCAGCAGCCGAGGGGGCCCGTGGGGCTACACCTTC.

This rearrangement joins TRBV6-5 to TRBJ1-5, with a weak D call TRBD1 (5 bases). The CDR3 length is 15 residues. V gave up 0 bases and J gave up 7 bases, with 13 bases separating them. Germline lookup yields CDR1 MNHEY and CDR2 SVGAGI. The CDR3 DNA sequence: TGTGCCAGCAGTTACTCGTCAGGGACGGGCCAGCCCCAGCATTTT. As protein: CASSYSSGTGQPQHF.

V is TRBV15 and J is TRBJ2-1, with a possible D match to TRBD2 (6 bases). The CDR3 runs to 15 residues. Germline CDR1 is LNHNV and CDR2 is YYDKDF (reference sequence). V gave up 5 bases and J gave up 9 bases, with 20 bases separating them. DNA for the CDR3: TGTGCCACCAGCGGGTGGCTTGCGGGAACCGGTGAGCAGTTCTTC. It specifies CATSGWLAGTGEQFF.

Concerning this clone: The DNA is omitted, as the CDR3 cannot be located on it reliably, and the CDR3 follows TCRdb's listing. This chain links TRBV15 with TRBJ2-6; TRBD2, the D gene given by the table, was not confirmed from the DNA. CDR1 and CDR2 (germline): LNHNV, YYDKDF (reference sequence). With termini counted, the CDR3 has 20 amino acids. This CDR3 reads CATSILGRGKISSGANVLTF.

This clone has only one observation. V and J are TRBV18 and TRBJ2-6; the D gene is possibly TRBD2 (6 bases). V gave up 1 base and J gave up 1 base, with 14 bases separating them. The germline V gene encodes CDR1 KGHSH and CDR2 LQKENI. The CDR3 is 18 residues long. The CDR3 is CASSPLARLVSGANVLTF. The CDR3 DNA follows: TGTGCCAGCTCACCACTCGCCAGACTAGTTTCTGGGGCCAACGTCCTGACTTTC. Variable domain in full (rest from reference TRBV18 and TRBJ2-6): NAGVMQNPRHLVRRRGQEARLRCSPMKGHSHVYWYRQLPEEGLKFMVYLQKENIIDESGMPKERFSAEFPKEGPSILRIQQVVRGDSAAYFCASSPLARLVSGANVLTFGAGSRLTVL.

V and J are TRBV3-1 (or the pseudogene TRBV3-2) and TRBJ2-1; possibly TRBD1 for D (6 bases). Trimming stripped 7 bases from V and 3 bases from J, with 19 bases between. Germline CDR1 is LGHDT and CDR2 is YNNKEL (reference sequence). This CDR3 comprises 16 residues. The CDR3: CASTPATGTYYNEQFF. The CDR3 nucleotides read TGTGCCAGCACCCCTGCGACAGGAACCTACTACAATGAGCAGTTCTTC.

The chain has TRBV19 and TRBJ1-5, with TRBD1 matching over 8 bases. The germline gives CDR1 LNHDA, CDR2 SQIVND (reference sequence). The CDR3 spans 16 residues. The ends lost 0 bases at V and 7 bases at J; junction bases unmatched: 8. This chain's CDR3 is CASSIDLSGGGQPQHF. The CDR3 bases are TGTGCCAGTAGTATAGATCTATCAGGGGGCGGACAGCCCCAGCATTTT. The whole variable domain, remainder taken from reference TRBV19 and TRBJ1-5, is DGGITQSPKYLFRKEGQNVTLSCEQNLNHDAMYWYRQDPGQGLRLIYYSQIVNDFQKGDIAEGYSVSREKKESFPLTVTSAQKNPTAFYLCASSIDLSGGGQPQHFGDGTRLSIL.

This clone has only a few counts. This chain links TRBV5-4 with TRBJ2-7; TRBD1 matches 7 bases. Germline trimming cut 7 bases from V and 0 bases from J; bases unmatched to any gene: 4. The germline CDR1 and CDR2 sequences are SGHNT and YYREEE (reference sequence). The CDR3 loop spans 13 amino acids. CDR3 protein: CASGNRGSYEQYF. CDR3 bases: TGTGCCAGCGGTAACAGGGGCTCCTACGAGCAGTACTTC.

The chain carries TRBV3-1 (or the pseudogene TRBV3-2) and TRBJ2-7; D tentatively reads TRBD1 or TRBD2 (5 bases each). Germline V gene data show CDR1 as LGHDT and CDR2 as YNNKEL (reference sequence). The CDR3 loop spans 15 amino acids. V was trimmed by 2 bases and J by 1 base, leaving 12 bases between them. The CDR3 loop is CASSQSDSGSYEQYF. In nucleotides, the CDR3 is TGTGCCAGCAGCCAATCTGACAGCGGATCCTACGAGCAGTACTTC.

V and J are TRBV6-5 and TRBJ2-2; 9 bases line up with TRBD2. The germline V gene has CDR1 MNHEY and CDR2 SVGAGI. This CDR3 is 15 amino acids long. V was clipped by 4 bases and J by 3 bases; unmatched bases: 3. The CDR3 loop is CASSSLAGHTGELFF. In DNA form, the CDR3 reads TGTGCCAGCAGTTCTCTAGCGGGGCACACCGGGGAGCTGTTTTTT.

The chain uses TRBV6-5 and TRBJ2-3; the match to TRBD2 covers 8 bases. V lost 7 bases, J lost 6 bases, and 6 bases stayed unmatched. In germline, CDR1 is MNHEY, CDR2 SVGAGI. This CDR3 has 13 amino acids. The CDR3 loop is CASTTSGGDTQYF. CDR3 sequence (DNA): TGTGCCAGCACCACTAGCGGAGGCGATACGCAGTATTTT.

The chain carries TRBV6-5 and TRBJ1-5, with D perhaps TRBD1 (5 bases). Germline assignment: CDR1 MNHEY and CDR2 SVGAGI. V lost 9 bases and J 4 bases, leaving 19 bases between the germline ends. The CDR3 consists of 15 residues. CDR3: CASQTPGRGNQPQHF. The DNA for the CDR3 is TGTGCCAGTCAGACACCGGGAAGGGGAAATCAGCCCCAGCATTTT.

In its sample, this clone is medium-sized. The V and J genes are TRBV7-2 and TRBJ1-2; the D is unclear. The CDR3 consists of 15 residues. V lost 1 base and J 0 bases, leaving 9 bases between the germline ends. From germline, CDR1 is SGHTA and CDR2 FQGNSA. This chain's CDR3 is CASSLDSGANYGYTF. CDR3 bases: TGTGCCAGCAGCTTAGACAGCGGCGCTAACTATGGCTACACCTTC. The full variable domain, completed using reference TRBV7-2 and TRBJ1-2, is GAGVSQSPSNKVTEKGKDVELRCDPISGHTALYWYRQSLGQGLEFLIYFQGNSAPDKSGLPSDRFSAERTGGSVSTLTIQRTQQEDSAVYLCASSLDSGANYGYTFGSGTRLTVV.

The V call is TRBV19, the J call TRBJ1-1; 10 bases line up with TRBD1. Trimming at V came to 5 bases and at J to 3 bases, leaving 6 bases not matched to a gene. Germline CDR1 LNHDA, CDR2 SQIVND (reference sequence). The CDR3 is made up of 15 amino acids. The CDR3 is CASSPGTGVDTEAFF. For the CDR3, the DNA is TGTGCCAGTAGTCCCGGGACAGGGGTTGACACTGAAGCTTTCTTT.

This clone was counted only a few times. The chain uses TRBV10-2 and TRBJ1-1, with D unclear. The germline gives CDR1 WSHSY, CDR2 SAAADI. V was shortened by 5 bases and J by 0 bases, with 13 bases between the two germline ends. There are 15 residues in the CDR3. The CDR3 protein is CASSPREGMNTEAFF. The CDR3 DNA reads TGCGCCAGCAGTCCCCGCGAAGGGATGAACACTGAAGCTTTCTTT.

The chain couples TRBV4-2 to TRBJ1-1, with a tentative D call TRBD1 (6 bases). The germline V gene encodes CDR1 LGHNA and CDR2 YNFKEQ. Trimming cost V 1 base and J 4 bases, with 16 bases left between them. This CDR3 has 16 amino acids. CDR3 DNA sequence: TGTGCCAGCAGCCAAGGGCAGGGAGGGGGTCGCACTGAAGCTTTCTTT. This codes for CASSQGQGGGRTEAFF.

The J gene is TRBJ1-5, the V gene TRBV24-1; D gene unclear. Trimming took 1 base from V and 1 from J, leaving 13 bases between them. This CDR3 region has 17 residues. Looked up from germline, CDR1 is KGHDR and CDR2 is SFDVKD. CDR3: CATSDFPLNGSNQPQHF. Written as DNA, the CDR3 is TGTGCCACCAGTGATTTCCCACTGAACGGGAGCAATCAGCCCCAGCATTTT.